The 32 T cell receptor beta chains given below trace back to one sample, sequenced in a study of graft-versus-host responses after intestinal transplantation. TCRdb keeps only in-frame clones here, not all; method: immunoSEQ multiplex PCR. Among 90,000 to 100,000 clones listed, roughly 83% were seen once. This specimen was PBMCs, taken 255 days after intestinal transplant. Receptor source: a human patient who received an intestinal transplant, so some T cells may come from the graft donor.

Only a few counts were recorded for this clone. The chain combines TRBV7-9 with TRBJ2-2; 7 nucleotides line up with TRBD1. Germline values: CDR1 SEHNR, CDR2 FQNEAQ (reference sequence). V was clipped by 5 bases and J by 1 base; unmatched bases: 1. The CDR3 contains 14 residues. CDR3 in DNA: TGTGCCAGCAGCCGACAGGGGAACACCGGGGAGCTGTTTTTT. This codes for CASSRQGNTGELFF.

The chain combines TRBV4-1 with TRBJ2-7, with a weak D call TRBD1 (6 bases). Trimming took 0 bases from V and 3 from J, leaving 9 bases between them. There are 14 residues in the CDR3. CDR1 is MGHRA and CDR2 is YSYEKL in the germline V gene. CDR3 protein: CASSQEARGYEQYF. The CDR3 coding sequence is TGCGCCAGCAGCCAAGAGGCCAGGGGCTACGAGCAGTACTTC.

This rearrangement joins TRBV28 to TRBJ2-7, with TRBD2 identical over 9 bases. The germline CDR1 and CDR2 sequences are MDHEN and SYDVKM. V lost 7 bases and J lost 1; bases outside the gene matches: 14. CDR3 length: 17 amino acids. The CDR3 loop reads CASMPKREAPRSYEQYF. The CDR3 nucleotides are TGTGCCAGCATGCCTAAGCGGGAGGCGCCCCGATCCTACGAGCAGTACTTC.

This clone was found a few times. J is TRBJ2-5 and V is TRBV21-1; TRBD1 is the table's D call and was not checked against the DNA. TRBV21-1 is tagged as a pseudogene. This CDR3 has 15 residues. CDR3 residues: CASSNPGLAVETQYF. Written as DNA, the CDR3 is TGTGCCAGCAGCAACCCAGGGTTGGCAGTGGAGACCCAGTACTTC.

The chain joins TRBV28 to TRBJ1-6, with 9 bases that match TRBD1. The CDR3 runs 20 residues. J lost 2 bases, V lost 3 bases, and 14 bases had no gene match. Germline CDR1 and CDR2: MDHEN and SYDVKM. The CDR3 DNA reads as TGTGCCAGCAGTTTGATCTCGGACAGGGGATTACCTCCCTATAATTCACCCCTCCACTTT. It codes for CASSLISDRGLPPYNSPLHF. Full variable domain (missing parts from reference TRBV28 and TRBJ1-6): DVKVTQSSRYLVKRTGEKVFLECVQDMDHENMFWYRQDPGLGLRLIYFSYDVKMKEKGDIPEGYSVSREKKERFSLILESASTNQTSMYLCASSLISDRGLPPYNSPLHFGNGTRLTVT.

The rearrangement uses TRBV6-1 and TRBJ2-7, with TRBD2 matching over 7 bases. Trimming removed 7 bases from V and 5 bases from J; junction bases left unmatched: 8. This CDR3 is 13 amino acids long. Germline V gene lookup returns CDR1 MNHNS and CDR2 SASEGT. CDR3 sequence: CASIRVAGDEQYV. The CDR3 nucleotides are TGTGCCAGCATAAGGGTGGCGGGGGACGAGCAGTACGTC.

This chain connects TRBV5-6 to TRBJ2-3; 10 bases align to TRBD1. The trim removed 1 base at V and 3 bases at J, leaving 5 bases unmatched. CDR3 length equals 16 residues. Germline V gives CDR1 SGHDT, CDR2 YYEEEE. DNA of the CDR3: TGTGCCAGCAGCTTGTATAGGGACAGGGGTACAGATACGCAGTATTTT. Its protein is CASSLYRDRGTDTQYF.

V gene TRBV2 combines with J gene TRBJ2-3; TRBD1 matches at 7 bases. Losses at the gene ends were 6 bases for V and 3 bases for J; bases not matched to a gene: 12. This CDR3 contains 16 residues. Germline V gene data show CDR1 as SNHLY and CDR2 as FYNNEI. The CDR3 here is CASSKTGIGFTDTQYF. The CDR3 bases are TGTGCCAGCAGCAAGACAGGGATTGGGTTTACAGATACGCAGTATTTT.

The genes are TRBV10-1 and TRBJ2-7; D is possibly TRBD2 (5 bases). Germline V gene lookup returns CDR1 WNHNN and CDR2 SYGVQD (reference sequence). Trimming took off 0 bases at V and 4 bases at J, with 10 bases between the two ends. CDR3 length: 14 amino acids. The CDR3 DNA sequence: TGCGCCAGCAGTGAGTCTAGCCAGCGGTACGAGCAGTACTTC. It is translated as CASSESSQRYEQYF.

The chain combines TRBV29-1 with TRBJ1-1; TRBD1 matches 10 bases. The germline V gene encodes CDR1 SQVTM and CDR2 ANQGSEA. The ends lost 6 bases at V and 0 bases at J; junction bases unmatched: 7. The CDR3 covers 15 residues. The CDR3 sequence: CSVLDRGLVNTEAFF. DNA for the CDR3: TGCAGCGTCCTAGACAGGGGGCTAGTGAACACTGAAGCTTTCTTT.

The V call is TRBV6-1, the J call TRBJ2-7; D unresolved. The CDR3 extends over 14 amino acids. Germline V CDR1 and CDR2: MNHNS, SASEGT. Trimming shortened V by 3 bases and J by 0 bases, and 9 bases separated the two germline ends. This CDR3 is CASSENLSSYEQYV. CDR3 in DNA: TGTGCCAGCAGTGAGAACTTGAGCTCCTACGAGCAGTACGTC.

This clone was seen a single time. The genes are TRBV19 and TRBJ2-3; no firm D call. Germline lookup yields CDR1 LNHDA and CDR2 SQIVND (reference sequence). Trimming left V 10 bases short and J 3 bases short, with 14 bases between. This CDR3 has 13 amino acids. In DNA form, the CDR3 reads TGTGCCACCGGGCCCGTAAGGACAGATACGCAGTATTTT. Translating it yields CATGPVRTDTQYF.

This clone appeared once. The rearrangement uses TRBV11-1 and TRBJ2-2, with a tentative D call TRBD1 (6 bases). Trimming shortened V by 8 bases and J by 7 bases, and 14 bases separated the two germline ends. Germline CDR1 SGHAT, CDR2 FQDESV (reference sequence). CDR3 size: 13 residues. CDR3 nucleotides: TGTGCCAGCGGACTCCGGGACAACGGGGAGCTGTTTTTT. As protein: CASGLRDNGELFF.

The chain employs TRBV7-8 and TRBJ2-2; D possibly uses TRBD1 or TRBD2 (5 bases each). The CDR3 contains 15 residues. Trimming pared 1 base from V and 6 bases from J, leaving 12 bases between. CDR1 and CDR2 (germline): SGHVS, FQNEAQ. The CDR3: CASSLVFWDPGELFF. The CDR3 nucleotides are TGTGCCAGCAGCTTAGTTTTCTGGGACCCCGGGGAGCTGTTTTTT.

This rearrangement joins TRBV7-9 to TRBJ1-6, with D hard to call. CDR1 SEHNR and CDR2 FQNEAQ come from the germline V gene (reference sequence). Trimming took 2 bases from V and 16 from J, leaving 24 bases between them. CDR3 length equals 16 residues. In DNA form, the CDR3 reads TGTGCCAGCAGCTTATTGATGGCAGGAGGTACGGATTTTCTCCACTTT. Protein: CASSLLMAGGTDFLHF. The whole variable domain, remainder taken from reference TRBV7-9 and TRBJ1-6, is DTGVSQNPRHKITKRGQNVTFRCDPISEHNRLYWYRQTLGQGPEFLTYFQNEAQLEKSRLLSDRFSAERPKGSFSTLEIQRTEQGDSAMYLCASSLLMAGGTDFLHFGNGTRLTVT.

This chain links TRBV4-2 with TRBJ2-7; perhaps TRBD2 as D (5 bases). Germline V lookup: CDR1 LGHNA, CDR2 YNFKEQ. This CDR3 spans 13 amino acids. Deletions cut 3 bases from V and 4 bases from J, with 10 bases between. The CDR3 DNA follows: TGTGCCAGCAGCCACGCCGGGGAGTACGAGCAGTACTTC. It specifies CASSHAGEYEQYF.

The chain joins TRBV21-1 to TRBJ1-1. TRBV21-1 is flagged as a pseudogene. The CDR3 sequence is 13 residues long. As DNA, the CDR3 is TGTGCCAGCAGCGTAATCATGAACACTGAAGCTTTCTTT. Translated: CASSVIMNTEAFF.

The rearrangement links TRBV19 to TRBJ1-2; D unclear. From germline, CDR1 is LNHDA and CDR2 SQIVND (reference sequence). V was cut by 10 bases and J by 0 bases, with 6 bases left in between. This CDR3 comprises 11 residues. The DNA of the CDR3 is TGTGCCACCTCAACTAACTATGGCTACACCTTC. Translating it yields CATSTNYGYTF.

The chain is built from TRBV27 and TRBJ1-4, with D possibly TRBD1 on 5 matching bases. Germline CDR1 and CDR2: MNHEY and SMNVEV (reference sequence). Trimming left V 3 bases short and J 2 bases short, with 7 bases between. The CDR3 spans 14 residues. Written as DNA, the CDR3 is TGTGCCAGCAGTTTTGGGGGGACTAATGAAAAACTGTTTTTT. This gives the protein CASSFGGTNEKLFF. Supplemented by reference TRBV27 and TRBJ1-4, the full variable domain reads EAQVTQNPRYLITVTGKKLTVTCSQNMNHEYMSWYRQDPGLGLRQIYYSMNVEVTDKGDVPEGYKVSRKEKRNFPLILESPSPNQTSLYFCASSFGGTNEKLFFGSGTQLSVL.

The genes are TRBV2 and TRBJ2-1; the D is unclear. The CDR3 covers 13 residues. Per the germline V gene, CDR1 is SNHLY and CDR2 is FYNNEI. The V end was cut by 6 bases, the J end by 9 bases, with 15 bases between. DNA of the CDR3: TGTGCCAGCAGACTATTACCTCTGAGTGAGCAGTTCTTC. Its protein is CASRLLPLSEQFF.

This clone was seen a few times. The chain links TRBV27 to TRBJ2-3, with 10 bases that match TRBD2. Per the germline V gene, CDR1 is MNHEY and CDR2 is SMNVEV (reference sequence). The CDR3 contains 14 residues. V shed 5 bases and J 5 bases; nucleotides not matched to a gene: 4. The CDR3 DNA reads as TGTGCCAGCAGTCCTCGGACTAGCGGAGATACGCAGTATTTT. It is translated as CASSPRTSGDTQYF.

The chain joins TRBV14 to TRBJ2-3, with unresolved D. Trimming left V 5 bases short and J 3 bases short, with 9 bases between. CDR1 is SGHDN and CDR2 is FVKESK in the germline V gene. This CDR3 has 13 amino acids. The CDR3 DNA follows: TGTGCCAGCAGCGAGAGGCTAACAGATACGCAGTATTTT. Encoded protein: CASSERLTDTQYF.

This clone was seen a handful of times. J is TRBJ2-1 and V is TRBV28; maybe TRBD1 (5 bases). V was pared by 4 bases and J by 3 bases, with 10 bases between. Germline-derived CDR1 and CDR2 are MDHEN and SYDVKM. The CDR3 runs 14 residues. CDR3 protein: CASSYSRVYNEQFF. DNA for the CDR3: TGTGCCAGCAGTTATTCCAGGGTCTACAATGAGCAGTTCTTC. The full variable domain, completed using reference TRBV28 and TRBJ2-1, is DVKVTQSSRYLVKRTGEKVFLECVQDMDHENMFWYRQDPGLGLRLIYFSYDVKMKEKGDIPEGYSVSREKKERFSLILESASTNQTSMYLCASSYSRVYNEQFFGPGTRLTVL.

The chain recombines TRBV27 with TRBJ1-1; no firm D call. CDR1 is MNHEY, CDR2 SMNVEV, per germline (reference sequence). V gave up 5 bases and J gave up 5 bases, with 15 bases separating them. The CDR3 sequence is 14 residues long. In DNA, the CDR3 is TGTGCCAGCAGTAGTCTACTTCCGGAGACTGAAGCTTTCTTT. This gives the protein CASSSLLPETEAFF.

The chain is built from TRBV7-6 and TRBJ2-2, with 9 bases identical to TRBD2. This CDR3 region has 16 residues. Per the germline V gene, CDR1 is SGHVS and CDR2 is FNYEAQ. Losses at the gene ends were 5 bases for V and 0 bases for J; bases not matched to a gene: 4. The CDR3 nucleotides are TGTGCCAGCAGCCTCCTAGCGGGGACGAACACCGGGGAGCTGTTTTTT. Amino acids: CASSLLAGTNTGELFF.

The chain recombines TRBV27 with TRBJ2-2; 10 bases fit TRBD1. The CDR3 length is 19 residues. The trim removed 0 bases at V and 4 bases at J, leaving 11 bases unmatched. In germline, CDR1 is MNHEY, CDR2 SMNVEV (reference sequence). CDR3 bases: TGTGCCAGCAGTTTATCAGGACAGGGGGTAGCCTTTGTCACCGGGGAGCTGTTTTTT. Its translation: CASSLSGQGVAFVTGELFF.

The chain uses TRBV5-1 and TRBJ2-1; D uncertain. CDR3 length: 15 residues. Trimming cost V 4 bases and J 2 bases, with 13 bases left between them. CDR1 is SGHRS, CDR2 YFSETQ, per germline. DNA for the CDR3: TGCGCCAGCAGCCCGGCCGGCCCTACCTACAATGAGCAGTTCTTC. This gives the protein CASSPAGPTYNEQFF.

This chain joins TRBV5-1 and TRBJ2-5; D gene unclear. Germline V CDR1 and CDR2: SGHRS, YFSETQ. This CDR3 contains 12 residues. V gave up 0 bases and J gave up 4 bases, with 4 bases separating them. The CDR3 region has the DNA TGCGCCAGCAGCTTGGTTGGAGAGACCCAGTACTTC. This encodes CASSLVGETQYF.

V usage is TRBV29-1 and J usage is TRBJ2-1; D ambiguous. Looked up from germline, CDR1 is SQVTM and CDR2 is ANQGSEA. V lost 2 bases and J 3 bases, leaving 14 bases between the germline ends. The CDR3 length is 15 residues. The CDR3 is CSVEYRIIGYNEQFF. CDR3 in DNA: TGCAGCGTTGAATATAGGATAATCGGCTACAATGAGCAGTTCTTC.

The CDR3 loop is CASKGDVPYEQYF. CDR3 nucleotide sequence: TGTGCCAGCAAGGGGGATGTCCCCTACGAGCAGTACTTC. The chain couples TRBV2 to TRBJ2-7; possibly TRBD1 for D (6 bases). Trimming removed 7 bases from V and 2 bases from J, with 12 bases in between. The germline V gene has CDR1 SNHLY and CDR2 FYNNEI. The CDR3 totals 13 residues.

This chain joins TRBV6-5 and TRBJ1-5; D is perhaps TRBD1 (5 bases). CDR3 length equals 16 residues. CDR1 and CDR2 (germline): MNHEY, SVGAGI. The V and J ends lost 0 bases and 3 bases respectively, with 12 bases between them. Written as DNA, the CDR3 is TGTGCCAGCAGTTACTCGGACCGGGGCTCCAATCAGCCCCAGCATTTT. Its protein product is CASSYSDRGSNQPQHF.

The chain recombines TRBV7-3 with TRBJ2-3, with 7 positions matching TRBD2. The CDR3 runs to 15 residues. The trim removed 4 bases at V and 0 bases at J, leaving 4 bases unmatched. CDR1 SGHTA and CDR2 FQGTGA come from the germline V gene. The CDR3 DNA reads as TGTGCCAGCAGCTCGGGGGGAGCGAGCACAGATACGCAGTATTTT. Its translation is CASSSGGASTDTQYF.